Below are 21 T cell receptor beta chains sequenced from a single sample in a study of cytomegalovirus exposure and HLA in healthy donors. The PCR employed 60 Vbeta primers together with 13 Jbeta primers. Profiled with immunoSEQ multiplex PCR; TCRdb holds only in-frame clones, not every one. The repertoire holds about 190,000 clones, with about four fifths as singletons. Sequencing was performed on PBMCs. Source of these receptors: a man aged 25 to 45 in good health and CMV-seropositive.

The genes are TRBV6-4 and TRBJ2-4; tentatively, D is TRBD1 (5 bases). Germline V CDR1 and CDR2: MRHNA, SNTAGT. This CDR3 is built from 13 residues. With 3 bases removed from V and 8 bases from J, the gap between germline ends came to 11 bases. The CDR3: CASSETRAHIQYF. The CDR3 DNA reads as TGTGCCAGCAGTGAGACCAGGGCACACATTCAGTACTTC.

The CDR3 bases are TGTGCCAGCAGCGTACCTCGGACAGGAGGGAACACTGAAGCTTTCTTT. It codes for CASSVPRTGGNTEAFF. The V gene is TRBV9, the J gene TRBJ1-1, with 7 nucleotides matching TRBD1. The CDR3 has 16 amino acids. Germline CDR1 and CDR2: SGDLS and YYNGEE. The ends lost 1 base at V and 1 base at J; junction bases unmatched: 7.

The rearrangement links TRBV7-2 to TRBJ1-2; D may be TRBD1 (6 bases). V lost 6 bases and J 7 bases, leaving 9 bases between the germline ends. This CDR3 contains 11 residues. Germline V CDR1 and CDR2: SGHTA, FQGNSA. This chain's CDR3 is CASRTTGGYTF. In nucleotides, the CDR3 is TGTGCCAGCAGAACGACAGGTGGCTACACCTTC. Full variable domain (outside the CDR3, taken from reference TRBV7-2 and TRBJ1-2): GAGVSQSPSNKVTEKGKDVELRCDPISGHTALYWYRQSLGQGLEFLIYFQGNSAPDKSGLPSDRFSAERTGGSVSTLTIQRTQQEDSAVYLCASRTTGGYTFGSGTRLTVV.

This CDR3 reads CASTRTGMGYNEQFF. The CDR3 DNA is TGCGCCAGCACCCGGACAGGGATGGGCTACAATGAGCAGTTCTTC. The chain is built from TRBV23-1 and TRBJ2-1; 8 bases line up with TRBD1. TRBV23-1 has ORF status, its function being uncertain. Losses at the gene ends were 7 bases for V and 3 bases for J; bases not matched to a gene: 8. CDR3 length equals 15 residues.

With respect to this clone: Compared with germline, one end of the junction differs, possibly owing to a read error. The rearrangement joins TRBV7-9 to TRBJ1-2; TRBD1 might be the D (6 bases). This CDR3 spans 16 amino acids. Germline assignment: CDR1 SEHNR and CDR2 FQNEAQ (reference sequence). The CDR3 loop reads CSSSDNRGGLNYGYTF. The CDR3 nucleotides are TGTTCCAGCAGCGACAATAGGGGGGGGCTTAACTATGGCTACACCTTC. The full variable domain, rest sourced from reference TRBV7-9 and TRBJ1-2, is DTGVSQNPRHKITKRGQNVTFRCDPISEHNRLYWYRQTLGQGPEFLTYFQNEAQLEKSRLLSDRFSAERPKGSFSTLEIQRTEQGDSAMYLCSSSDNRGGLNYGYTFGSGTRLTVV.

The chain joins TRBV7-9 to TRBJ2-7; D is possibly TRBD1 (5 bases). Germline loops: CDR1 SEHNR, CDR2 FQNEAQ (reference sequence). Trimming cost V 5 bases and J 2 bases, with 19 bases left between them. The CDR3 consists of 16 residues. The chain's CDR3 is CASSPGSGLQPYEQYF. The DNA of the CDR3 is TGTGCCAGCAGCCCAGGGTCGGGCCTCCAGCCCTACGAGCAGTACTTC.

The chain combines TRBV30 with TRBJ1-1; possibly TRBD1 for D (6 bases). Trimming cost V 5 bases and J 1 base, with 14 bases left between them. The germline V gene encodes CDR1 GTSNPN and CDR2 SVGIG (reference sequence). This CDR3 is built from 14 residues. The CDR3 region is CAWSRGNGNTEAFF. CDR3 nucleotides: TGTGCCTGGTCTAGGGGGAATGGGAACACTGAAGCTTTCTTT.

In its sample, this clone was seen a few times. The chain recombines TRBV19 with TRBJ2-1, with 8 bases fitting TRBD2. In germline, CDR1 is LNHDA, CDR2 SQIVND (reference sequence). With V trimmed by 6 bases and J by 5 bases, 9 bases remained unmatched. The CDR3 runs to 15 residues. The CDR3 is CASRKREYGHNEQFF. CDR3 coding DNA: TGTGCCAGTAGAAAGCGGGAGTATGGCCACAATGAGCAGTTCTTC.

This chain joins TRBV9 and TRBJ2-7, with 11 bases matching TRBD1. The V segment lost 3 bases and the J segment 6 bases; nucleotides outside the gene matches: 5. This CDR3 region has 14 residues. The V gene's germline CDR1 is SGDLS and CDR2 YYNGEE. In DNA form, the CDR3 reads TGTGCCAGCAGCGAAACAGGGACAGGGGGCGAGCAGTACTTC. This encodes CASSETGTGGEQYF. The full variable domain, in which reference TRBV9 and TRBJ2-7 provide the parts outside the CDR3, is DSGVTQTPKHLITATGQRVTLRCSPRSGDLSVYWYQQSLDQGLQFLIQYYNGEERAKGNILERFSAQQFPDLHSELNLSSLELGDSALYFCASSETGTGGEQYFGPGTRLTVT.

The gene calls are TRBV27 and TRBJ1-3; 10 bases match TRBD1. V was pared by 5 bases and J by 2 bases, with 6 bases of the junction left unmatched. Germline V gene sequence: CDR1 MNHEY, CDR2 SMNVEV (reference sequence). The CDR3 runs 16 residues. As DNA, the CDR3 is TGTGCCAGCAGTCCGCTGACAGGGGGCACTGGAAACACCATATATTTT. Its translation is CASSPLTGGTGNTIYF.

The chain uses TRBV5-4 and TRBJ1-4, with a possible D match to TRBD1 (5 bases). The CDR3 has 15 amino acids. From germline, CDR1 is SGHNT and CDR2 YYREEE (reference sequence). Between the trimmed V and J ends, which lost 4 bases and 3 bases, there was a span of 13 bases. CDR3 region: CASSPDSNANEKLFF. For the CDR3, the DNA is TGTGCCAGCAGCCCCGACAGTAACGCTAATGAAAAACTGTTTTTT.

V and J are TRBV4-1 and TRBJ2-7; TRBD1 matches 7 bases. The V gene's germline CDR1 is MGHRA and CDR2 YSYEKL. V gave up 3 bases and J gave up 0 bases; unmatched junction bases: 8. The CDR3 has 16 amino acids. The CDR3 reads CASSQDRTATSYEQYF. DNA of the CDR3: TGCGCCAGCAGCCAGGACAGGACTGCGACCTCCTACGAGCAGTACTTC.

The chain combines TRBV11-2 with TRBJ2-3; 16 positions agree with TRBD2. The CDR3 contains 17 residues. Trimming took 1 base from V and 6 from J; bases not matched to a gene: 4. Looked up from germline, CDR1 is SGHAT and CDR2 is FQNNGV. The CDR3: CASSLGGTSGGVDTQYF. Written as DNA, the CDR3 is TGTGCCAGCAGCTTAGGAGGGACTAGCGGGGGGGTTGATACGCAGTATTTT.

The genes are TRBV28 and TRBJ1-3, with D possibly TRBD1 on 5 matching bases. V lost 3 bases, J lost 6 bases, and 12 bases lay in between. The CDR3 runs to 14 residues. Looked up from germline, CDR1 is MDHEN and CDR2 is SYDVKM. CDR3 in DNA: TGTGCCAGCAGTTTCGGGGGTCTGGAAAACACCATATATTTT. This codes for CASSFGGLENTIYF.

The rearrangement links TRBV7-2 to TRBJ2-3, with 9 bases aligning to TRBD2. CDR3 length: 16 amino acids. Germline V gives CDR1 SGHTA, CDR2 FQGNSA. V shed 6 bases and J 2 bases; nucleotides not matched to a gene: 9. This chain's CDR3 is CASRVGGTSPTDTQYF. The CDR3 DNA follows: TGTGCCAGCAGGGTGGGTGGGACTAGCCCCACAGATACGCAGTATTTT.

The chain combines TRBV7-2 with TRBJ2-7, with D perhaps matching TRBD1 (5 bases). The germline gives CDR1 SGHTA, CDR2 FQGNSA. V was trimmed by 5 bases and J by 0 bases, leaving 14 bases between them. The CDR3 runs to 15 residues. The CDR3 here is CASSLTRQSSYEQYF. The DNA of the CDR3 is TGTGCCAGCAGCCTAACCAGACAGAGCTCCTACGAGCAGTACTTC.

The V gene is TRBV30, the J gene TRBJ1-5, with a weak D call TRBD1 (5 bases). The CDR3 has 14 residues. V dropped 1 base and J dropped 4 bases, with 11 bases sitting between them. In germline, CDR1 is GTSNPN, CDR2 SVGIG (reference sequence). CDR3 protein: CAWSGQGNNQPQHF. The DNA of the CDR3 is TGTGCCTGGAGTGGTCAGGGAAATAATCAGCCCCAGCATTTT. Looking up the rest from reference TRBV30 and TRBJ1-5 gives the full variable domain: SQTIHQWPATLVQPVGSPLSLECTVEGTSNPNLYWYRQAAGRGLQLLFYSVGIGQISSEVPQNLSASRPQDRQFILSSKKLLLSDSGFYLCAWSGQGNNQPQHFGDGTRLSIL.

The V and J genes are TRBV29-1 and TRBJ1-2, with 7 bases lining up with TRBD1. Germline CDR1 is SQVTM and CDR2 is ANQGSEA. The CDR3 has 11 amino acids. The V and J ends lost 5 bases and 8 bases, in that order; junction bases with no gene match: 5. CDR3 sequence: CSVQTGNGYTF. DNA for the CDR3: TGCAGCGTTCAGACAGGGAACGGCTACACCTTC.

The gene calls are TRBV27 and TRBJ2-2; D is perhaps TRBD1 (6 bases). V shed 5 bases and J shed 6 bases, with 10 bases lying between them. The CDR3 contains 13 residues. CDR1 is MNHEY and CDR2 is SMNVEV in the germline V gene (reference sequence). This chain's CDR3 is CASSLQGSGELFF. CDR3 coding DNA: TGTGCCAGCAGTCTACAGGGATCCGGGGAGCTGTTTTTT.

This chain uses TRBV30 with TRBJ2-7, with D maybe TRBD2 (6 bases). Germline V lookup: CDR1 GTSNPN, CDR2 SVGIG (reference sequence). V was clipped by 5 bases and J by 4 bases, with 6 bases between them. The CDR3 spans 10 residues. The CDR3 protein is CAWGTYEQYF. The CDR3 nucleotides are TGTGCCTGGGGGACTTACGAGCAGTACTTC.

The chain couples TRBV27 to TRBJ2-1, with TRBD2 matching 15 bases. Germline CDR1 MNHEY, CDR2 SMNVEV (reference sequence). The CDR3 runs to 19 residues. The trim removed 1 base at V and 3 bases at J, leaving 7 bases unmatched. For the CDR3, the DNA is TGTGCCAGCAGTTTATTTGGACTAGCGGGAGGGCTCATCTACAATGAGCAGTTCTTC. Its translation: CASSLFGLAGGLIYNEQFF.